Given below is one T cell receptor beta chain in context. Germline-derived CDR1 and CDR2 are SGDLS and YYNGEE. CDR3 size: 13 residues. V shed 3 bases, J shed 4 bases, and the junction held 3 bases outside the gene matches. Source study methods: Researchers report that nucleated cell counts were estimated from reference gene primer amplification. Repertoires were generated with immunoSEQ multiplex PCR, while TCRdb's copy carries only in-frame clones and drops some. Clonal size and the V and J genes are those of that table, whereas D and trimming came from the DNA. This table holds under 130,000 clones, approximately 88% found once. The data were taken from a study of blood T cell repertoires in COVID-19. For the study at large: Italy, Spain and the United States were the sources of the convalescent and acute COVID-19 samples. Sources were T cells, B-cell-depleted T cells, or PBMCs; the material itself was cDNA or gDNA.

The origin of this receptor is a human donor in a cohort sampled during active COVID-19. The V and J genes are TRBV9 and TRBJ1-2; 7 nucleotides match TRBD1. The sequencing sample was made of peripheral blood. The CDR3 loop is CASSGTGPYGYTF. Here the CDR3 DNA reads TGTGCCAGCAGCGGGACAGGACCCTATGGCTACACCTTC. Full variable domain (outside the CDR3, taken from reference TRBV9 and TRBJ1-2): DSGVTQTPKHLITATGQRVTLRCSPRSGDLSVYWYQQSLDQGLQFLIQYYNGEERAKGNILERFSAQQFPDLHSELNLSSLELGDSALYFCASSGTGPYGYTFGSGTRLTVV.